This TCR beta chain was observed in a study of blood T cells in healthy people across ages. A remark on this clonotype: What it binds is unknown.

V shed 4 bases and J shed 8 bases, with 12 bases lying between them. The CDR3 extends over 13 amino acids. Germline CDR1 and CDR2: SNHLY and FYNNEI. Next came a second PCR, run for about 7 to 12 cycles, which used a sample-barcoded 5' primer along with a J-beta primer mix. Every sample produced at least 2.5 million CDR3-containing paired-end reads. MiXCR, applied by TCRdb to the 5' RACE reads, yields one record per CDR3 protein. The data show 1.5 million to 2 million distinct CDR3 sequences, about 28% seen once. The study, taken as a whole, reports: Greater diversity and more naive CD4+ cells were seen in long-lived donors than in aged donors.

The receptor's source is a woman in her 30s in good health. V and J are TRBV2 and TRBJ2-4, with D perhaps TRBD1 (5 bases). The sequenced sample consisted of blood. CDR3 residues: CASSARVGDIQYF. CDR3 sequence (DNA): TGTGCCAGCAGTGCCAGGGTAGGAGACATTCAGTACTTC. The whole variable domain, remainder taken from reference TRBV2 and TRBJ2-4, is EPEVTQTPSHQVTQMGQEVILRCVPISNHLYFYWYRQILGQKVEFLVSFYNNEISEKSEIFDDQFSVERPDGSNFTLKIRSTKLEDSAMYFCASSARVGDIQYFGAGTRLSVL.